The subject of this entry is one TCR beta chain. What it binds is unknown. The junction shows a germline mismatch at one end, possibly a read error. This sample is part of a study of blood T cells in healthy people across ages. Study results and caveats: Long-lived and aged donors differed, with more naive CD4+ cells and higher diversity in the long-lived. Diversity was estimated from one million T cells, and these estimates were considered underestimates.

CDR3 length: 15 amino acids. Germline values: CDR1 LNHNV, CDR2 YYDKDF (reference sequence). It was with a sample-barcoded 5' primer and a J-beta primer mix that a second PCR of roughly 7 to 12 cycles was run. Every cDNA was tagged by a template-switch adaptor with 12 random nucleotides. In TCRdb, the 5' RACE reads were re-called with MiXCR into one record per CDR3 protein. The top ten hold more than 2% of the sample, which has about 1.8 million distinct CDR3 sequences, about 49% seen once. Sequencing was carried out using blood. The chain couples TRBV15 to TRBJ1-2; D uncertain. The sequence derives from a woman aged 40 to 50 in good health. The CDR3 loop is CVTSRDQAAVYGYTF. CDR3 nucleotides: TGTGTCACCAGCAGAGATCAGGCGGCAGTCTATGGCTACACCTTC.